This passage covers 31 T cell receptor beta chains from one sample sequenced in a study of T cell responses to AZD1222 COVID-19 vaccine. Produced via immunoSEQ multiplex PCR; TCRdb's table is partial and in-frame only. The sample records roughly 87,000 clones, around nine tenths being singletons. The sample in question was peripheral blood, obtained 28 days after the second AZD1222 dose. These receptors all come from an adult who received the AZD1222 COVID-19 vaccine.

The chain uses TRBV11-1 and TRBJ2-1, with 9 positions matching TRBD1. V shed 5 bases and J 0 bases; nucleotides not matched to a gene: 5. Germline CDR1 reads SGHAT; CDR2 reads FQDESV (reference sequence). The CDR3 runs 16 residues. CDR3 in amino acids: CASSRQGESSYNEQFF. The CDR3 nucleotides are TGTGCCAGCAGCAGACAGGGGGAAAGCTCCTACAATGAGCAGTTCTTC.

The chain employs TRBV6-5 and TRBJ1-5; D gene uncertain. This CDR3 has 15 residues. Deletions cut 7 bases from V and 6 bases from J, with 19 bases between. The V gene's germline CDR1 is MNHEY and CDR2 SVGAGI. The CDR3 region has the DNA TGTGCCAGCAAGGTGGGCGTACCGGGAGTTCAGCCCCAGCATTTT. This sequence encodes CASKVGVPGVQPQHF.

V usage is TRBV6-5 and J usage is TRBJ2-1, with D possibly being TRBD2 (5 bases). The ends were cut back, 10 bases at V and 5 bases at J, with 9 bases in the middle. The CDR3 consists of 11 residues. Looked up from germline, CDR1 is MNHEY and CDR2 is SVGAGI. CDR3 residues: CATARDNEQFF. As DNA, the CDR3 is TGTGCCACGGCGAGGGACAATGAGCAGTTCTTC.

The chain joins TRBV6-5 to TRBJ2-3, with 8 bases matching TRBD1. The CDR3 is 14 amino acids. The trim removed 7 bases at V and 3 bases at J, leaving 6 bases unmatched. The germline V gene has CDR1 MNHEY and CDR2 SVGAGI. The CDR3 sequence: CASILTGATDTQYF. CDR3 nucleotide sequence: TGTGCCAGCATCCTGACAGGGGCGACAGATACGCAGTATTTT.

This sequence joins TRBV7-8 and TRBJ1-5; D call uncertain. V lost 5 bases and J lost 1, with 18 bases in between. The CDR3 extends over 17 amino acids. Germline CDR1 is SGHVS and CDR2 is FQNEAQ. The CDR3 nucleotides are TGTGCCAGCAGCCTGAATTCAGGTCAAGGAAGCAATCAGCCCCAGCATTTT. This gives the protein CASSLNSGQGSNQPQHF.

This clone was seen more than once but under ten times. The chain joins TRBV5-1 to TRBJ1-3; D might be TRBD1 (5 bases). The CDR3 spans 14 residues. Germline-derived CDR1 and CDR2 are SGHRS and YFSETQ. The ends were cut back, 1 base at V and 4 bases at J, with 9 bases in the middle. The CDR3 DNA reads TGCGCCAGCAGCTTGAAAGGGGAAGGAAACACCATATATTTT. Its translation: CASSLKGEGNTIYF.

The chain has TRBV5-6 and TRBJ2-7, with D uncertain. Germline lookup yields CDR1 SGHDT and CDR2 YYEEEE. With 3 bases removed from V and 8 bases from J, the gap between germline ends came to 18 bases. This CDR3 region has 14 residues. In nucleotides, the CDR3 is TGTGCCAGCAGCTCCCCGTTGACACCCTGGCAGCAGTACTTC. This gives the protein CASSSPLTPWQQYF. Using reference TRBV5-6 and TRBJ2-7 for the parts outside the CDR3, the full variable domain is DAGVTQSPTHLIKTRGQQVTLRCSPKSGHDTVSWYQQALGQGPQFIFQYYEEEERQRGNFPDRFSGHQFPNYSSELNVNALLLGDSALYLCASSSPLTPWQQYFGPGTRLTVT.

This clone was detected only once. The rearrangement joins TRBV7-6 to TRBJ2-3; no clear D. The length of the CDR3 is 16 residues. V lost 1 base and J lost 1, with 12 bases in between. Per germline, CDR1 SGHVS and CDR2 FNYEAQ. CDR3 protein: CASSLGWESGTDTQYF. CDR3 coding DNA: TGTGCCAGCAGCTTAGGTTGGGAATCAGGCACAGATACGCAGTATTTT.

CDR3 in DNA: TGTGCCAGCAGCCAAGAAGACAGGGCGAACACTGAAGCTTTCTTT. Translated, it gives CASSQEDRANTEAFF. The genes are TRBV3-1 (or the pseudogene TRBV3-2) and TRBJ1-1; 7 nucleotides line up with TRBD1. Germline-derived CDR1 and CDR2 are LGHDT and YNNKEL (reference sequence). The CDR3 length is 15 residues. The V gene end was trimmed by 0 bases and the J gene end by 1 base; junction bases not matched to a gene: 2.

The chain's CDR3 is CASSIGQGVYGYTF. CDR3 coding DNA: TGTGCCAGTAGTATCGGACAGGGCGTCTATGGCTACACCTTC. J is TRBJ1-2 and V is TRBV19; TRBD1 aligns across 8 bases. Germline V gives CDR1 LNHDA, CDR2 SQIVND (reference sequence). V dropped 3 bases and J dropped 4; count of bases not matched to a gene: 4. The CDR3 consists of 14 residues. The full variable domain, with the rest looked up from reference TRBV19 and TRBJ1-2, is DGGITQSPKYLFRKEGQNVTLSCEQNLNHDAMYWYRQDPGQGLRLIYYSQIVNDFQKGDIAEGYSVSREKKESFPLTVTSAQKNPTAFYLCASSIGQGVYGYTFGSGTRLTVV.

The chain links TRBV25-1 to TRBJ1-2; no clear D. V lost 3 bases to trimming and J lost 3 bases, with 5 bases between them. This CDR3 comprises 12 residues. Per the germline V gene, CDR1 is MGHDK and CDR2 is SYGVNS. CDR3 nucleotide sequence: TGTGCCAGCAGTGATGGGGACTATGGCTACACCTTC. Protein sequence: CASSDGDYGYTF.

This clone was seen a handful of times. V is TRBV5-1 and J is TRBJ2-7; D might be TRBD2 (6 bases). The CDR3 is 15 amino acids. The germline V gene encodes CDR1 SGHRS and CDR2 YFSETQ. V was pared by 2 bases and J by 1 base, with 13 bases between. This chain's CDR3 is CASSFVSGESYEQYF. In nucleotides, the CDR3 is TGCGCCAGCAGCTTTGTATCGGGGGAATCCTACGAGCAGTACTTC.

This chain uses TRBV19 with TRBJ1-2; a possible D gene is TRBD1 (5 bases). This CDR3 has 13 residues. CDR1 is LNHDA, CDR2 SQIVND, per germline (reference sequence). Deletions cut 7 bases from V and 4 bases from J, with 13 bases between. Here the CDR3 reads CASTRGAAYGYTF. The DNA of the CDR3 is TGTGCCAGTACTCGAGGGGCGGCCTATGGCTACACCTTC.

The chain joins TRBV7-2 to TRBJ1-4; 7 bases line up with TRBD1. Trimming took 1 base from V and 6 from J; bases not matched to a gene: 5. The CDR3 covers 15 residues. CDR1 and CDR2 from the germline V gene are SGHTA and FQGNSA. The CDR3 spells CASSLVRGRHEKLFF. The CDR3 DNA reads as TGTGCCAGCAGCTTAGTTAGGGGGCGTCATGAAAAACTGTTTTTT.

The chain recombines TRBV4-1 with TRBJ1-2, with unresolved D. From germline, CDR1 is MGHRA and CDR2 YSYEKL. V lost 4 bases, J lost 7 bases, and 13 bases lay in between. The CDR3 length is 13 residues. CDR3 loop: CASSPVGDGGYTF. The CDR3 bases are TGCGCCAGCAGCCCGGTAGGTGACGGTGGCTACACCTTC.

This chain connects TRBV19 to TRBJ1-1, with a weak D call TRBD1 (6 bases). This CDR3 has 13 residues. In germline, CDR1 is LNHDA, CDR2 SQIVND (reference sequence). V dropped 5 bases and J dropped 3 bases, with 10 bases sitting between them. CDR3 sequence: CASSSKGDTEAFF. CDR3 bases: TGTGCCAGTAGTTCAAAGGGGGACACTGAAGCTTTCTTT.

CDR3 residues: CASSIRRRANYGYTF. The CDR3 nucleotides are TGTGCCAGTAGTATAAGGAGGAGGGCTAACTATGGCTACACCTTC. The rearrangement links TRBV19 to TRBJ1-2, with D uncertain. The CDR3 has 15 amino acids. The germline V gene encodes CDR1 LNHDA and CDR2 SQIVND (reference sequence). V was shortened by 2 bases and J by 0 bases, with 10 bases between the two germline ends.

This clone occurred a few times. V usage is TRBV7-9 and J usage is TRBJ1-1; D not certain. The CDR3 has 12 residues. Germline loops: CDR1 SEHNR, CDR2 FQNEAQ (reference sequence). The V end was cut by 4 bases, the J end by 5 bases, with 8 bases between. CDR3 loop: CASSYQWTEAFF. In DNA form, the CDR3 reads TGTGCCAGCAGCTACCAGTGGACTGAAGCTTTCTTT.

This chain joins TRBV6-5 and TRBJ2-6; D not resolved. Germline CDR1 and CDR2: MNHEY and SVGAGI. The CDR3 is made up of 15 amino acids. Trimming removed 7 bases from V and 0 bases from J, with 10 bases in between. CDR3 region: CASISRPSGANVLTF. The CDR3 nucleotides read TGTGCCAGCATTTCAAGACCCTCTGGGGCCAACGTCCTGACTTTC.

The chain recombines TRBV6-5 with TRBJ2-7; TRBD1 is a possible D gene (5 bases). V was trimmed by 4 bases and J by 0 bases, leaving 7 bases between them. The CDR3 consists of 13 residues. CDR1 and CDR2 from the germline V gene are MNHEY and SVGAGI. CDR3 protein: CASSWGPSYEQYF. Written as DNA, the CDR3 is TGTGCCAGCAGTTGGGGCCCCTCCTACGAGCAGTACTTC.

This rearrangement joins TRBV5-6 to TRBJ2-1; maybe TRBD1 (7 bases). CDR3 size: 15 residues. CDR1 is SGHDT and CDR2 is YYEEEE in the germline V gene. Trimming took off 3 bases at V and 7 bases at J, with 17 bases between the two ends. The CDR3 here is CASSSYSGGPNEQFF. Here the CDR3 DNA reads TGTGCCAGCAGCTCTTATTCAGGGGGGCCGAATGAGCAGTTCTTC.

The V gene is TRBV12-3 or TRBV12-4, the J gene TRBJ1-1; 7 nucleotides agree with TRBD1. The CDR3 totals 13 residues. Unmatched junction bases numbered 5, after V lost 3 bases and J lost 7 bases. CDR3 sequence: CASSFTGAVEAFF. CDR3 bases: TGTGCCAGCAGTTTCACAGGGGCCGTTGAAGCTTTCTTT.

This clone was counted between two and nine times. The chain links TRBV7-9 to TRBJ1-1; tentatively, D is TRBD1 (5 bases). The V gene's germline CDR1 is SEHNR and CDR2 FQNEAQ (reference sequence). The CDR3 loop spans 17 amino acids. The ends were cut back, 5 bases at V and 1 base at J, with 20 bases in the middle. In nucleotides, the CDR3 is TGTGCCAGCAGCCTTTCGATGGGAGGGGCTTCGAACACTGAAGCTTTCTTT. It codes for CASSLSMGGASNTEAFF.

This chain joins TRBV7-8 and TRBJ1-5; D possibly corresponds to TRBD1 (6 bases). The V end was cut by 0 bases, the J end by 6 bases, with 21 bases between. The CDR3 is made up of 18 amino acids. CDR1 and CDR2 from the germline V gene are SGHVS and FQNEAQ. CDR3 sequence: CASSLAFRVQGSGQPQHF. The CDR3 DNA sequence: TGTGCCAGCAGCTTAGCGTTTAGGGTCCAGGGGAGTGGTCAGCCCCAGCATTTT.

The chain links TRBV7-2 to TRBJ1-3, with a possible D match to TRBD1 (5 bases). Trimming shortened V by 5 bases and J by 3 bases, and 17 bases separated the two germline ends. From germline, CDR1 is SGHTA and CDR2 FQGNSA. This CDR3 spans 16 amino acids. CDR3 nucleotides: TGTGCCAGCAGCCCAGGGCACCAGGGCTTTGGAAACACCATATATTTT. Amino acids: CASSPGHQGFGNTIYF.

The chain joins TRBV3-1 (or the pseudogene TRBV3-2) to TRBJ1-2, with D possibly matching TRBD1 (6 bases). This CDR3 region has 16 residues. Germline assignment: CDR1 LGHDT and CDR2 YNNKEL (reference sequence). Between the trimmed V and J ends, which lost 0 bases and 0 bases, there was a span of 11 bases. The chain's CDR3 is CASSQEGTSPNYGYTF. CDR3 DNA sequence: TGTGCCAGCAGCCAAGAGGGGACATCACCTAACTATGGCTACACCTTC.

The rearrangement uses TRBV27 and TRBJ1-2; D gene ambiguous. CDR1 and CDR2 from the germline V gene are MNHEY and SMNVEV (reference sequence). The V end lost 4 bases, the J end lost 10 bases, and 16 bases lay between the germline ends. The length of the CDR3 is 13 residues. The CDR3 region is CASSSGPRGDYTF. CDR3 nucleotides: TGTGCCAGCAGTTCCGGGCCCCGTGGTGACTACACCTTC.

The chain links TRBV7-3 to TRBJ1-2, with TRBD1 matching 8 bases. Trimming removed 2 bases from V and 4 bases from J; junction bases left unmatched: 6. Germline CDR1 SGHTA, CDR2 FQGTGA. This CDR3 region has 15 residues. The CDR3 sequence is CASSLQGASPYGYTF. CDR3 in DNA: TGTGCCAGCAGCTTACAGGGGGCTTCTCCCTATGGCTACACCTTC.

CDR3 sequence (DNA): TGTGCCATCAGCGCAACTAATGAAAAACTGTTTTTT. Its translation: CAISATNEKLFF. The V call is TRBV10-3, the J call TRBJ1-4, with D unresolved. CDR3 length: 12 amino acids. The ends were cut back, 6 bases at V and 0 bases at J, with 2 bases in the middle. Germline V gene data show CDR1 as ENHRY and CDR2 as SYGVKD.

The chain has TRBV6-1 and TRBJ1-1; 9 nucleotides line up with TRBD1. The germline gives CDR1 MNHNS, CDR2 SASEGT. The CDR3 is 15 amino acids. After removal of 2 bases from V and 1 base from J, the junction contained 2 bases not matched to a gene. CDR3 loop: CASSEWGQGNTEAFF. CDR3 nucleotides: TGTGCCAGCAGTGAATGGGGACAGGGGAACACTGAAGCTTTCTTT.

The CDR3 nucleotides are TGCGCCAGCAGCCAAGGGGCGACGAACACTGAAGCTTTCTTT. This sequence encodes CASSQGATNTEAFF. The V and J genes are TRBV4-1 and TRBJ1-1; no definite D call. V was pared by 1 base and J by 1 base, with 7 bases between. CDR1 is MGHRA and CDR2 is YSYEKL in the germline V gene. The CDR3 has 14 amino acids.